This is a list of T cell receptor beta chains from one sample in a study of blood T cells in healthy people across ages. MiXCR, run by TCRdb on the 5' RACE reads, gives a single entry per CDR3 protein. The repertoire has about a million distinct CDR3 sequences, 30% to 40% of them found once; the top ten carry about an eighth. The sequencing input was blood. Source of these receptors: a man between 18 and 29 years old in good health. Each CDR3 is given with its conserved first and last residue. D genes are given only for firm matches. The size field is filled for only some rows; it gives once, few, many or a size class.

clone size,D gene,V gene,J gene,CDR3 protein,CDR3 DNA
NA,TRBD1,TRBV2,TRBJ1-2,CASRVLGTAERGYTF,TGTGCCAGCAGGGTCCTGGGGACAGCCGAGCGGGGCTACACCTTC
NA,TRBD1,TRBV12-3/TRBV12-4,TRBJ2-1,CASSFGTGNYEQFF,TGTGCCAGCAGTTTCGGGACAGGGAACTATGAGCAGTTCTTC
few,TRBD1,TRBV6-5,TRBJ1-1,CASSYSRDRTMNTEAFF,TGTGCCAGCAGTTACTCGAGGGACAGAACCATGAACACTGAAGCTTTCTTT
once,TRBD1,TRBV6-2/TRBV6-3,TRBJ2-1,CASSDPGQSSYNEQFF,TGTGCCAGCAGCGACCCGGGACAGAGCTCCTACAATGAGCAGTTCTTC
NA,NA,TRBV7-2,TRBJ1-2,CASSLTLMSGYTF,TGTGCCAGCAGCTTGACCCTGATGAGCGGCTACACCTTC
NA,TRBD2,TRBV3-1,TRBJ2-3,CASSHLAEEGDTQYF,TGTGCCAGCAGCCACCTAGCGGAAGAAGGAGATACGCAGTATTTT
NA,NA,TRBV7-2,TRBJ2-3,CASSLPYHDGSHTDTQYF,TGTGCCAGCAGCTTGCCATACCACGATGGGAGCCACACAGATACGCAGTATTTT
NA,TRBD2,TRBV20-1,TRBJ2-3,CSGRLAGFTDTQYF,TGCAGTGGGAGACTAGCGGGGTTCACAGATACGCAGTATTTT
NA,TRBD1,TRBV19,TRBJ2-5,CASSKTGVEQYF,TGTGCCAGTAGTAAGACAGGGGTGGAGCAGTACTTC
NA,TRBD1,TRBV4-3,TRBJ2-7,CASSLSRDSRAYEQYF,TGCGCCAGCAGCCTATCCCGGGACAGTCGAGCCTACGAGCAGTACTTC
few,TRBD1,TRBV10-3,TRBJ1-4,CATGQGRINEKLFF,TGTGCCACCGGACAGGGGCGAATTAATGAAAAACTGTTTTTT
few,TRBD1,TRBV13,TRBJ2-7,CASSARDRGFSYEQYF,TGTGCCAGCAGCGCCCGTGACAGGGGGTTCTCCTACGAGCAGTACTTC
NA,NA,TRBV9,TRBJ1-1,CASSPMGQNTEAFF,TGTGCCAGCAGCCCAATGGGACAGAACACTGAAGCTTTCTTT
few,NA,TRBV20-1,TRBJ1-2,CSAPVGGTNYGYTF,TGCAGTGCCCCGGTGGGGGGAACAAACTATGGCTACACCTTC
NA,NA,TRBV7-8,TRBJ2-1,CASSVNREVGNEQFF,TGTGCCAGCAGCGTAAACAGGGAGGTCGGCAATGAGCAGTTCTTC
few,TRBD2,TRBV20-1,TRBJ2-5,CSARDSSGAETQYF,TGCAGTGCTAGAGACTCAAGCGGGGCGGAGACCCAGTACTTC
many,NA,TRBV9,TRBJ2-1,CASNDQTRGYNEQFF,TGTGCCAGCAACGACCAGACTAGGGGATACAATGAGCAGTTCTTC
NA,TRBD1,TRBV20-1,TRBJ1-5,CSASPSTGGNQPQHF,TGCAGTGCTAGTCCCTCGACAGGGGGCAATCAGCCCCAGCATTTT
NA,NA,TRBV3-1,TRBJ2-7,CASSQDGDFDNEQYF,TGTGCCAGCAGCCAAGATGGAGATTTCGACAATGAGCAGTACTTC
many,NA,TRBV6-2/TRBV6-3,TRBJ2-3,CASSYFTTSTDTQYF,TGTGCCAGCAGTTACTTCACAACGAGCACAGATACGCAGTATTTT
once,NA,TRBV27,TRBJ1-4,CASSVGQDEKLFF,TGTGCCAGCAGTGTAGGGCAAGATGAAAAACTGTTTTTT
NA,NA,TRBV6-5,TRBJ2-3,CASSRGSYSTDTQYF,TGTGCCAGCAGCCGGGGGTCTTATAGCACAGATACGCAGTATTTT
NA,NA,TRBV7-9,TRBJ1-1,CASSPSSAQHTEAFF,TGTGCCAGCAGCCCCTCCTCGGCACAACACACTGAAGCTTTCTTT
once,TRBD2,TRBV29-1,TRBJ2-1,CSVEGLAGGTTYNEQFF,TGCAGCGTTGAGGGATTAGCGGGGGGTACTACCTACAATGAGCAGTTCTTC
NA,NA,TRBV27,TRBJ2-7,CASSVQRGYEQYF,TGTGCCAGCAGTGTGCAGAGGGGGTACGAGCAGTACTTC
NA,TRBD1,TRBV7-9,TRBJ1-3,CASSRYRGIGGNTIYF,TGTGCCAGCAGCAGATACAGGGGGATAGGTGGAAACACCATATATTTT
few,NA,TRBV7-2,TRBJ1-1,CASSSLRRASAFF,TGTGCCAGCAGCTCCCTTCGACGAGCATCAGCTTTCTTT
NA,NA,TRBV5-1,TRBJ1-1,CASSLDAGGGLAFF,TGCGCCAGCAGCTTGGATGCGGGGGGCGGGCTGGCTTTCTTT
few,NA,TRBV12-3/TRBV12-4,TRBJ1-5,CASSERGWGNQPQHF,TGTGCCAGCAGTGAAAGGGGGTGGGGCAATCAGCCCCAGCATTTT